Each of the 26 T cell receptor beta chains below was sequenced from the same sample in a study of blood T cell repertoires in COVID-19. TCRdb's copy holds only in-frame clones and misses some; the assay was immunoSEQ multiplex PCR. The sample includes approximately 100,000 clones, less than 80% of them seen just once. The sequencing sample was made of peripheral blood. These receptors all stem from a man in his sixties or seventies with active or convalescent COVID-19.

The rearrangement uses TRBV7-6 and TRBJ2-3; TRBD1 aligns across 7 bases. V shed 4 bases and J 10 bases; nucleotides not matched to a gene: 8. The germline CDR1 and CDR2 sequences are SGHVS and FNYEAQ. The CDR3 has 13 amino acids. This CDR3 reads CASSSSDRAAQYF. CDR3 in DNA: TGTGCCAGCAGCTCCTCCGACAGGGCCGCGCAGTATTTT.

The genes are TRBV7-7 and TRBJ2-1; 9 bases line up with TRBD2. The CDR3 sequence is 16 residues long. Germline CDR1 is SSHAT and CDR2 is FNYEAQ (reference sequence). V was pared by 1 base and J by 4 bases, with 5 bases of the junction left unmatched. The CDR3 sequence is CASSLVAGGGYNEQFF. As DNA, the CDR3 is TGTGCCAGCAGCTTAGTTGCGGGAGGGGGTTACAATGAGCAGTTCTTC.

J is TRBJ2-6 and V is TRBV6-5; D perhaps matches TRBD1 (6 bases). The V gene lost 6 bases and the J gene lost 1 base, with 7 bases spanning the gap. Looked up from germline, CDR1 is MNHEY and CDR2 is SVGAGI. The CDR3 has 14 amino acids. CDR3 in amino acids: CASSRGSGANVLTF. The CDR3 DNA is TGTGCCAGCAGCAGGGGTTCTGGGGCCAACGTCCTGACTTTC.

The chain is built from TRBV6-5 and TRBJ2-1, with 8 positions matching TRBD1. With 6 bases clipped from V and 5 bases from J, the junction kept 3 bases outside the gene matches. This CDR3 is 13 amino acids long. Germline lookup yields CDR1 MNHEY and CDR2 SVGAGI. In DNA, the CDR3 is TGTGCCAGCAGCAAGGACAGGGACAATGAGCAGTTCTTC. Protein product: CASSKDRDNEQFF.

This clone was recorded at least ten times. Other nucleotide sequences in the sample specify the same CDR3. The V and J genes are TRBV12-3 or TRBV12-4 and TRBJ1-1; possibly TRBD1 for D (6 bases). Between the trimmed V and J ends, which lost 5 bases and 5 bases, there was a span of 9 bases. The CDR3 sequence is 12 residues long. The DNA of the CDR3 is TGTGCCAGCAGTCGGACAGTAACTGAAGCTTTCTTT. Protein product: CASSRTVTEAFF.

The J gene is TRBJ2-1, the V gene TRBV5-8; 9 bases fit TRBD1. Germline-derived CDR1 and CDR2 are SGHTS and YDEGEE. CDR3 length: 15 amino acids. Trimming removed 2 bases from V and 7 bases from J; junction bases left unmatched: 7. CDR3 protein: CASSLTGGAWNEQFF. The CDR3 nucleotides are TGTGCCAGCAGCTTAACAGGGGGCGCATGGAATGAGCAGTTCTTC.

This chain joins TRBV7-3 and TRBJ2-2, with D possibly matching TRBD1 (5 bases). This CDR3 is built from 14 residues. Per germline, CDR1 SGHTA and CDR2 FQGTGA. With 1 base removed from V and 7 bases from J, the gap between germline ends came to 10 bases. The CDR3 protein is CASSLNQGVGELFF. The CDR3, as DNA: TGTGCCAGCAGCTTAAACCAGGGCGTCGGGGAGCTGTTTTTT. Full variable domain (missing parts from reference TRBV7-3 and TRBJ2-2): GAGVSQTPSNKVTEKGKYVELRCDPISGHTALYWYRQSLGQGPEFLIYFQGTGAADDSGLPNDRFFAVRPEGSVSTLKIQRTERGDSAVYLCASSLNQGVGELFFGEGSRLTVL.

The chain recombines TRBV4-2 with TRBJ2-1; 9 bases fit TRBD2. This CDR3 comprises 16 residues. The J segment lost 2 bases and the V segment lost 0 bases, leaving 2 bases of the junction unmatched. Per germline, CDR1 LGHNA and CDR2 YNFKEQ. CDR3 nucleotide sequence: TGTGCCAGCAGCCAAGAAGGACTAGCGACCTACAATGAGCAGTTCTTC. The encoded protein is CASSQEGLATYNEQFF.

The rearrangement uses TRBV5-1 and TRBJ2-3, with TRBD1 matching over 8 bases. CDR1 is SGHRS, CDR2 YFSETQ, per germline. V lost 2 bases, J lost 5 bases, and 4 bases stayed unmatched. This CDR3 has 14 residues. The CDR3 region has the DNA TGCGCCAGCAGCTTACAGGGGGTAGGAGATACGCAGTATTTT. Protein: CASSLQGVGDTQYF. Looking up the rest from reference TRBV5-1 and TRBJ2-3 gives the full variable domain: KAGVTQTPRYLIKTRGQQVTLSCSPISGHRSVSWYQQTPGQGLQFLFEYFSETQRNKGNFPGRFSGRQFSNSRSEMNVSTLELGDSALYLCASSLQGVGDTQYFGPGTRLTVL.

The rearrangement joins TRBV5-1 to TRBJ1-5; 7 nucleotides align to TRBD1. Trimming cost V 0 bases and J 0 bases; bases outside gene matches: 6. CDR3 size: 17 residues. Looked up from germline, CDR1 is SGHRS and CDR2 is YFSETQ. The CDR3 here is CASSLGDSSYSNQPQHF. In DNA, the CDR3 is TGCGCCAGCAGCTTGGGGGACAGCTCATATAGCAATCAGCCCCAGCATTTT.

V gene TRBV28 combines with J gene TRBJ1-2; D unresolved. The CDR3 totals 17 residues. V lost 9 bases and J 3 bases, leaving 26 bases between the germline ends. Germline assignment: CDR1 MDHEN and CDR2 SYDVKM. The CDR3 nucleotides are TGTGCCAGTTGGTCGAGTAAAACAGACCGATTTTACTATGGCTACACCTTC. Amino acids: CASWSSKTDRFYYGYTF.

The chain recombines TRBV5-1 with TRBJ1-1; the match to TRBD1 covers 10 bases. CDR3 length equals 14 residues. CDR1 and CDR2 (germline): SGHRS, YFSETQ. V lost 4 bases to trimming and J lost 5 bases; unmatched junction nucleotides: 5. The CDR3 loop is CASSRGTGETEAFF. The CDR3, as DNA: TGCGCCAGCAGCCGGGGGACAGGGGAGACTGAAGCTTTCTTT.

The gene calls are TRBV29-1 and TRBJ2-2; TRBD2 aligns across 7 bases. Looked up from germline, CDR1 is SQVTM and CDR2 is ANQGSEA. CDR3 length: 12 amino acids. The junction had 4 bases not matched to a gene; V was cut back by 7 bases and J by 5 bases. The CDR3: CSGSSGTGELFF. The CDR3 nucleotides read TGCAGCGGATCTAGCGGAACCGGGGAGCTGTTTTTT.

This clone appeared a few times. The chain's CDR3 is CASSRTFEGATNEKLFF. The CDR3 DNA sequence: TGCGCCAGCAGCCGGACGTTCGAGGGTGCAACTAATGAAAAACTGTTTTTT. The chain is built from TRBV5-1 and TRBJ1-4; D uncertain. The germline V gene encodes CDR1 SGHRS and CDR2 YFSETQ. This CDR3 is built from 17 residues. V was pared by 4 bases and J by 0 bases, with 16 bases between. Drawing the rest from reference TRBV5-1 and TRBJ1-4, the complete variable domain is KAGVTQTPRYLIKTRGQQVTLSCSPISGHRSVSWYQQTPGQGLQFLFEYFSETQRNKGNFPGRFSGRQFSNSRSEMNVSTLELGDSALYLCASSRTFEGATNEKLFFGSGTQLSVL.

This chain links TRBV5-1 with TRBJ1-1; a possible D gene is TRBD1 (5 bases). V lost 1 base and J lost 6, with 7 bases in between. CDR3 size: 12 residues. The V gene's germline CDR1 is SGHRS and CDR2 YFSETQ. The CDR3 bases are TGCGCCAGCAGCTTGTCGGGGGCTGAAGCTTTCTTT. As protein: CASSLSGAEAFF.

The CDR3 nucleotides read TGCGCCAGCAGCTTTTTAGCGGGAGTTATTAACGAGCAGTACTTC. As protein: CASSFLAGVINEQYF. V usage is TRBV5-1 and J usage is TRBJ2-7, with 9 bases fitting TRBD2. The CDR3 consists of 15 residues. CDR1 SGHRS and CDR2 YFSETQ come from the germline V gene. Losses at the gene ends were 2 bases for V and 5 bases for J; bases not matched to a gene: 8.

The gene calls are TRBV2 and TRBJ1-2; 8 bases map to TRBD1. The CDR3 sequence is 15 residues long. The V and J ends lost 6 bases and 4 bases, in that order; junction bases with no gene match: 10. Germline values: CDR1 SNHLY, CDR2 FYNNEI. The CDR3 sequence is CASRETGTGGYGYTF. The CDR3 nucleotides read TGTGCCAGCAGAGAGACGGGAACAGGGGGCTATGGCTACACCTTC.

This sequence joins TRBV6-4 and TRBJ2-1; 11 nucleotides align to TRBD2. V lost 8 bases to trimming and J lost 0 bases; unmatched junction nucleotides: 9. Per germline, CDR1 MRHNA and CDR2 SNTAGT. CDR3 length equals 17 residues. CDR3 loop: CASSRTSGLSSYNEQFF. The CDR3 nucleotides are TGTGCCAGCTCCAGGACTAGCGGGCTAAGCTCCTACAATGAGCAGTTCTTC.

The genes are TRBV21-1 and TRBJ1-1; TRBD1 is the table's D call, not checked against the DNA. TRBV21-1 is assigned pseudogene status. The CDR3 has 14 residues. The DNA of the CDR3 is TGTGCCAGCAGCAACTTACAGGAACACACTGAAGCTTTCTTT. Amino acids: CASSNLQEHTEAFF.

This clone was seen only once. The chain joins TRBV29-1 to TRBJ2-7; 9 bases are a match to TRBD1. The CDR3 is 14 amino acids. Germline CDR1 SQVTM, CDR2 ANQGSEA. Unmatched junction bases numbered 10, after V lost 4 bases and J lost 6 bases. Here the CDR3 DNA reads TGCAGCGTTGCCGTACAGGGGGCCTCCCTCGAGCAGTACTTC. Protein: CSVAVQGASLEQYF.

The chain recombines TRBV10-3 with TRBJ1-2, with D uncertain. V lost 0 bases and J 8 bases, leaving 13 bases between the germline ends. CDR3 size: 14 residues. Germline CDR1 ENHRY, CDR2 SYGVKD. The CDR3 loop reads CAISESTGSGGYTF. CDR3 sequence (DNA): TGTGCCATCAGTGAGTCGACTGGGTCGGGGGGCTACACCTTC.

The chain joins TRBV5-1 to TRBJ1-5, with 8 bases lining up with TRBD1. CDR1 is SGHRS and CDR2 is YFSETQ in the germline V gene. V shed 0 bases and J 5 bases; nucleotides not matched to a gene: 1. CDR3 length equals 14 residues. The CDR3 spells CASSLGTGYQPQHF. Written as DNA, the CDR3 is TGCGCCAGCAGCTTGGGGACAGGGTATCAGCCCCAGCATTTT.

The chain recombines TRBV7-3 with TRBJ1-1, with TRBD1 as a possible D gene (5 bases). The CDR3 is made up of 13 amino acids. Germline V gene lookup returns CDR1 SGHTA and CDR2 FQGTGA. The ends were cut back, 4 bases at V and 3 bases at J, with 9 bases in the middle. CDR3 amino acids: CASSSDRYTEAFF. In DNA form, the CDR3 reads TGTGCCAGCAGCTCTGACAGATACACTGAAGCTTTCTTT.

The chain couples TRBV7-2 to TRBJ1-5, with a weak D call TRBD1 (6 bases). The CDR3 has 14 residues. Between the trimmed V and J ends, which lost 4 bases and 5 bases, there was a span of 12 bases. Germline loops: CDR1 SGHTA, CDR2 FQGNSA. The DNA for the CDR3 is TGTGCCAGCAGCTCCGACAGGTTCGATCAGCCCCAGCATTTT. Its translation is CASSSDRFDQPQHF.

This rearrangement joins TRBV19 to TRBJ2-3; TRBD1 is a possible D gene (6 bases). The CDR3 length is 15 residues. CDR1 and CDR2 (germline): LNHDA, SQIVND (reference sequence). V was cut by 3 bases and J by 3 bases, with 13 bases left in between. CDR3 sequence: CASSIRGWWTDTQYF. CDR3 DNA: TGTGCCAGTAGTATCAGGGGATGGTGGACAGATACGCAGTATTTT. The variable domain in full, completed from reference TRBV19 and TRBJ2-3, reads DGGITQSPKYLFRKEGQNVTLSCEQNLNHDAMYWYRQDPGQGLRLIYYSQIVNDFQKGDIAEGYSVSREKKESFPLTVTSAQKNPTAFYLCASSIRGWWTDTQYFGPGTRLTVL.

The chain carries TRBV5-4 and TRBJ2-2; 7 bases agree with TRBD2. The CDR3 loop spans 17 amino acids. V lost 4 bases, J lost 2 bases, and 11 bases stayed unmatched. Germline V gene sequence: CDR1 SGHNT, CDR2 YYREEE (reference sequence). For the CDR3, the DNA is TGTGCCAGCAGCAAGGCCCGCGGGAGCACTAACACCGGGGAGCTGTTTTTT. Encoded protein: CASSKARGSTNTGELFF.